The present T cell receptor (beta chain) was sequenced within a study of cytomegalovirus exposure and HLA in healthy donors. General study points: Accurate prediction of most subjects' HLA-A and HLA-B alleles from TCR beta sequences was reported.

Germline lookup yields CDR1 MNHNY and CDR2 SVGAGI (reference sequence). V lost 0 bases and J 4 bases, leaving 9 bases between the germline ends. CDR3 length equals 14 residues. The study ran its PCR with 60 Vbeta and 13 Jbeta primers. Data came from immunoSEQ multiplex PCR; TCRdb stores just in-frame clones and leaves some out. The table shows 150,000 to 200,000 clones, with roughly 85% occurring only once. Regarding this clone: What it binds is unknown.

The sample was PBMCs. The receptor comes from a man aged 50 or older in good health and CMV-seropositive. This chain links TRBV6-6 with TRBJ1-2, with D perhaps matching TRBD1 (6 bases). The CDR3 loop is CASSYSGQGYGYTF. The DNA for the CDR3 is TGTGCCAGCAGTTACTCGGGACAAGGCTATGGCTACACCTTC.